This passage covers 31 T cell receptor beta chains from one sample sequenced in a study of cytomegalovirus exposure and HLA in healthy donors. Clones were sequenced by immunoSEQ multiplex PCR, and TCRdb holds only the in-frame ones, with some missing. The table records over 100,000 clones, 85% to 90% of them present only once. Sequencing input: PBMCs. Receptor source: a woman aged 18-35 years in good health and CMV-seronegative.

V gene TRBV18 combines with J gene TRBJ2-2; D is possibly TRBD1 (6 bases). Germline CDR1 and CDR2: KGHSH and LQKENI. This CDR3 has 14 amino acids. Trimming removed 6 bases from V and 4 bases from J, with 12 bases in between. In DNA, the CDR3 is TGTGCCAGCTCCACAGGGACAATCACCGGGGAGCTGTTTTTT. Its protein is CASSTGTITGELFF.

This CDR3 is CASSSGGYYGYTF. As DNA, the CDR3 is TGTGCCAGCAGTTCAGGGGGCTACTATGGCTACACCTTC. The chain is built from TRBV27 and TRBJ1-2, with TRBD1 identical over 8 bases. The V and J ends lost 4 bases and 3 bases, in that order; junction bases with no gene match: 1. The germline V gene has CDR1 MNHEY and CDR2 SMNVEV (reference sequence). CDR3 size: 13 residues.

CDR3 DNA: TGCGCCAGCAGCTTCGCCAGTGCCCCCTACAATGAGCAGTTCTTC. Protein sequence: CASSFASAPYNEQFF. V usage is TRBV5-1 and J usage is TRBJ2-1; no clear D gene. Germline V gives CDR1 SGHRS, CDR2 YFSETQ. V lost 2 bases to trimming and J lost 2 bases, with 11 bases between them. The CDR3 is made up of 15 amino acids.

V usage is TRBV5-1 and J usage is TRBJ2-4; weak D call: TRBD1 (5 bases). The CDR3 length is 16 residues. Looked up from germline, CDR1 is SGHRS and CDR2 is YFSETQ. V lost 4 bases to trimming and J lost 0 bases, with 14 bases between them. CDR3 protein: CASSPGQELAKNIQYF. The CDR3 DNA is TGCGCCAGCAGCCCAGGACAAGAATTAGCCAAAAACATTCAGTACTTC.

The CDR3 coding sequence is TGCGCCAGCAGCTCCCAGGGATATGGGGAGCTGTTTTTT. This sequence encodes CASSSQGYGELFF. The chain couples TRBV5-1 to TRBJ2-2; possibly TRBD1 for D (5 bases). Germline CDR1 is SGHRS and CDR2 is YFSETQ. V lost 3 bases and J 8 bases, leaving 11 bases between the germline ends. The CDR3 runs to 13 residues.

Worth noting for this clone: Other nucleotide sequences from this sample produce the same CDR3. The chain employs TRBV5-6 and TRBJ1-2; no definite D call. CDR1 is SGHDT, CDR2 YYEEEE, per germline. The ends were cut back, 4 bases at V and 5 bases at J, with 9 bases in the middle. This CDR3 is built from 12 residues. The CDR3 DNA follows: TGTGCCAGCAGCATCCGGGAATATGGCTACACCTTC. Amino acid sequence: CASSIREYGYTF. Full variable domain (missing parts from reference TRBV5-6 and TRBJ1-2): DAGVTQSPTHLIKTRGQQVTLRCSPKSGHDTVSWYQQALGQGPQFIFQYYEEEERQRGNFPDRFSGHQFPNYSSELNVNALLLGDSALYLCASSIREYGYTFGSGTRLTVV.

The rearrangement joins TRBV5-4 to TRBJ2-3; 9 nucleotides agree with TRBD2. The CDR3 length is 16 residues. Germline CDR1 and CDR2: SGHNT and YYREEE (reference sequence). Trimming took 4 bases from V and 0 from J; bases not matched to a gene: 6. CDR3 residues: CASSRGGAYSTDTQYF. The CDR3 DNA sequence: TGTGCCAGCAGCCGCGGGGGGGCCTATAGCACAGATACGCAGTATTTT.

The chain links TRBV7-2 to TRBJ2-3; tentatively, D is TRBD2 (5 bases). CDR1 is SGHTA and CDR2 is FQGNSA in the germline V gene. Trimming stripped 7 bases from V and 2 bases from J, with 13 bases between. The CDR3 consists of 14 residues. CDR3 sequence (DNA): TGTGCCAGCAACCTGCTCGGGGTCACAGATACGCAGTATTTT. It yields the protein CASNLLGVTDTQYF.

The CDR3 DNA follows: TGTGCCAGCAGCTTAACGGGGACTGGCCACGAGCAGTACTTC. Its protein is CASSLTGTGHEQYF. The gene calls are TRBV7-3 and TRBJ2-7, with D perhaps TRBD2 (6 bases). Per germline, CDR1 SGHTA and CDR2 FQGTGA. Trimming took 0 bases from V and 5 from J, leaving 11 bases between them. CDR3 length: 14 amino acids.

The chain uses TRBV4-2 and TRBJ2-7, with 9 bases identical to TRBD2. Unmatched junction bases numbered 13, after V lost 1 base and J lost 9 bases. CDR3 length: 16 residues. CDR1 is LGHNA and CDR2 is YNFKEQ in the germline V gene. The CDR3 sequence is CASSQVAAGGRVGQYF. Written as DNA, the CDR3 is TGTGCCAGCAGCCAAGTCGCGGCGGGGGGGCGGGTCGGGCAGTACTTC.

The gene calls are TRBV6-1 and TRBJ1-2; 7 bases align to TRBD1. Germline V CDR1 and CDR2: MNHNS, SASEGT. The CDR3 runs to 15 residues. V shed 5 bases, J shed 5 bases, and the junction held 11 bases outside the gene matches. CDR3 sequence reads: CASSPNGQGVYGYTF. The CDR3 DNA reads TGTGCCAGCAGTCCGAACGGGCAGGGGGTTTATGGCTACACCTTC.

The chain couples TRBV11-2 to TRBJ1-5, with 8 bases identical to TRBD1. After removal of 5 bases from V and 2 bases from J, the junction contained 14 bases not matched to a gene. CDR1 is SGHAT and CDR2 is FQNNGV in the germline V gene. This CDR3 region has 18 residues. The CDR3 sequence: CASSQTLTGASGNQPQHF. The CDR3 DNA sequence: TGTGCCAGCAGCCAGACCTTGACAGGGGCCTCGGGCAATCAGCCCCAGCATTTT.

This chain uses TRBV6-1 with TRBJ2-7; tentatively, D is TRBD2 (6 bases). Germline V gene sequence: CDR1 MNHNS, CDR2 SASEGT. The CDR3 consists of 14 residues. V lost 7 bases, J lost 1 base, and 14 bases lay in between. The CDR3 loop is CASISLAKSYEQYF. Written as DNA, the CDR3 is TGTGCCAGCATTTCACTAGCAAAATCCTACGAGCAGTACTTC.

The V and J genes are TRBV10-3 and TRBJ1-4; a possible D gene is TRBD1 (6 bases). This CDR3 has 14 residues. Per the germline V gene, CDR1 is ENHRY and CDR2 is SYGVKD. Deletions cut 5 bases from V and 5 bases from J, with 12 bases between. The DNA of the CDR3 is TGTGCCATCAGTCACACAGGGTCCAATGAAAAACTGTTTTTT. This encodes CAISHTGSNEKLFF.

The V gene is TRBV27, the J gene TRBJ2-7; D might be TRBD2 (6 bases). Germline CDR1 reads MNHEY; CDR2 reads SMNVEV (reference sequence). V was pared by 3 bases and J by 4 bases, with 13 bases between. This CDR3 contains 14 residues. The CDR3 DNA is TGTGCCAGCAGTTTTGGAGGGAAAAAGTACGAGCAGTACTTC. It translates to CASSFGGKKYEQYF.

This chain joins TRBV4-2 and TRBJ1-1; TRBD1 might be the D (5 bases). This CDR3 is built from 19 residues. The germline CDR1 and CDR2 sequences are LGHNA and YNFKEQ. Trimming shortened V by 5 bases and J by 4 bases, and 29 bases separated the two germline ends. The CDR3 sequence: CASSSRTMGRVRLGTEAFF. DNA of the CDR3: TGTGCCAGCAGCTCGAGAACAATGGGCAGGGTTCGTTTGGGCACTGAAGCTTTCTTT.

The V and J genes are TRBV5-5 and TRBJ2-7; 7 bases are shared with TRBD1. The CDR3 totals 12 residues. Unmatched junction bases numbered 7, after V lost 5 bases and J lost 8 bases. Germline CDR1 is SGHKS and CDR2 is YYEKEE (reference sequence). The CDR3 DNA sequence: TGTGCCAGCAGGTATCCAGGGGGTCAGCAGTACTTC. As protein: CASRYPGGQQYF.

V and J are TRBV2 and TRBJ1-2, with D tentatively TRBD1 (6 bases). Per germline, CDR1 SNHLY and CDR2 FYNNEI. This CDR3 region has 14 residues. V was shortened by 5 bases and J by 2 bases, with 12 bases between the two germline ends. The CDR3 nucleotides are TGTGCCAGCAGTAATAAACAGGGAAACTATGGCTACACCTTC. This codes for CASSNKQGNYGYTF.

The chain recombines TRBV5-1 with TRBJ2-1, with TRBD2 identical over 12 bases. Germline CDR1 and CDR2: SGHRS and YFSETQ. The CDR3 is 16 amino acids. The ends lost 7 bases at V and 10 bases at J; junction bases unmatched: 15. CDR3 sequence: CASRPTSSGGAEEQFF. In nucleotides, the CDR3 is TGCGCCAGCCGTCCCACCTCTAGCGGGGGGGCGGAAGAGCAGTTCTTC.

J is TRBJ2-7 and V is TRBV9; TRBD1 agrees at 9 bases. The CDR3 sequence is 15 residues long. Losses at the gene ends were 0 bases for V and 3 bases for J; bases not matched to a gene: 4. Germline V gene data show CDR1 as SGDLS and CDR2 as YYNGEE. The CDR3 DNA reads TGTGCCAGCAGCGTAGAGGGGACAGGGAACTACGAGCAGTACTTC. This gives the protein CASSVEGTGNYEQYF. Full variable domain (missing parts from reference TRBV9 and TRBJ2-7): DSGVTQTPKHLITATGQRVTLRCSPRSGDLSVYWYQQSLDQGLQFLIQYYNGEERAKGNILERFSAQQFPDLHSELNLSSLELGDSALYFCASSVEGTGNYEQYFGPGTRLTVT.

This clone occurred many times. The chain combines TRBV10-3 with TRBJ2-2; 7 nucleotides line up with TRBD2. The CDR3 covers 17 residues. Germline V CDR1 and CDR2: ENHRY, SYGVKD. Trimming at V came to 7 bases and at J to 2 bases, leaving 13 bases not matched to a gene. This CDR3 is CAIKQYQRGINTGELFF. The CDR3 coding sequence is TGTGCCATCAAACAATACCAGCGGGGTATAAACACCGGGGAGCTGTTTTTT.

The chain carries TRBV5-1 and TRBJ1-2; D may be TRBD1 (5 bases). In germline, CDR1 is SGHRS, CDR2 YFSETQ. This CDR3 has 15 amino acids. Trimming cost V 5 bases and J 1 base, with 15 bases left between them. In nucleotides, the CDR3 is TGCGCCAGCAGACCCGATTCTGACAGTAACTATGGCTACACCTTC. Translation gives CASRPDSDSNYGYTF.

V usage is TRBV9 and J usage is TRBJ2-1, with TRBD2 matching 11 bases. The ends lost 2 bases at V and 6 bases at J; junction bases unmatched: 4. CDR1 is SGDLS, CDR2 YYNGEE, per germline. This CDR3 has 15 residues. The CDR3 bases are TGTGCCAGCAGCGTTAGCGGGGGGGCGGGCAATGAGCAGTTCTTC. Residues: CASSVSGGAGNEQFF.

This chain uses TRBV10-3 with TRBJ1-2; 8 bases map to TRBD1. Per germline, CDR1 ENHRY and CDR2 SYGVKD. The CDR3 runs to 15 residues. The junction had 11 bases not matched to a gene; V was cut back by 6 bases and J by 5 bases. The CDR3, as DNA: TGTGCCATCAGCTGGAGGACAGGGAGTAGGTATGGCTACACCTTC. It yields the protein CAISWRTGSRYGYTF.

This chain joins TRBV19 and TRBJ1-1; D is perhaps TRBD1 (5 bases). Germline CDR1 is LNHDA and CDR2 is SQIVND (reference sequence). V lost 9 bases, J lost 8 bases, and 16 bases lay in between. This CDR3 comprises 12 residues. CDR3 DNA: TGTGCCAGCCGCGGGGGAGCAACGGAAGCTTTCTTT. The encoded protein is CASRGGATEAFF.

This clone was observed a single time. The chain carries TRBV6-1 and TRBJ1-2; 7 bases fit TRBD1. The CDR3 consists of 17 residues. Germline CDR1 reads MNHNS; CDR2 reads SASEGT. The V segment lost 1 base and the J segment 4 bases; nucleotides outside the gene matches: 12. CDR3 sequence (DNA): TGTGCCAGCAGTGAAGTAATAGGGACAGAACCTATCTATGGCTACACCTTC. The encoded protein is CASSEVIGTEPIYGYTF.

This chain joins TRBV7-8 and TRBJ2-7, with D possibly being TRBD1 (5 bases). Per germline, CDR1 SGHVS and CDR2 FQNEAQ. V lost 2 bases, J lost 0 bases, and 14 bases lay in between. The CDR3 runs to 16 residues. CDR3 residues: CASSLSDSQSSYEQYF. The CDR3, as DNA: TGTGCCAGCAGCTTATCAGACAGCCAGAGCTCCTACGAGCAGTACTTC.

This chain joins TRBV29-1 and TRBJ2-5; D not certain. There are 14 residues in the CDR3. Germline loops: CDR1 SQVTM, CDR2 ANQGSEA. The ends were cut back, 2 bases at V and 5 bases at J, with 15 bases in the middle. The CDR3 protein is CSVESRPATETQYF. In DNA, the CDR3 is TGCAGCGTTGAAAGCAGGCCGGCTACGGAGACCCAGTACTTC.

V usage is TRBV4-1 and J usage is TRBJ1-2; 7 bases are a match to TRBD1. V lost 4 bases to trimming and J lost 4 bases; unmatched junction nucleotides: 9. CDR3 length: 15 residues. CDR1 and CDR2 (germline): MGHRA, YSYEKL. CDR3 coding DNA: TGCGCCAGCAGCCCACCGGGACAGCCCACCTATGGCTACACCTTC. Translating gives CASSPPGQPTYGYTF.

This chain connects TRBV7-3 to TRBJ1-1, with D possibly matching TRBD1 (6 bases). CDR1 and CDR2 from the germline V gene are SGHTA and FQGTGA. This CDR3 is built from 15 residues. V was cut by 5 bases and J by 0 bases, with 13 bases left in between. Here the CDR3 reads CASSPGVWMNTEAFF. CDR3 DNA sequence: TGTGCCAGCAGCCCAGGGGTGTGGATGAACACTGAAGCTTTCTTT. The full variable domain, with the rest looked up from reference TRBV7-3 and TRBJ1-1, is GAGVSQTPSNKVTEKGKYVELRCDPISGHTALYWYRQSLGQGPEFLIYFQGTGAADDSGLPNDRFFAVRPEGSVSTLKIQRTERGDSAVYLCASSPGVWMNTEAFFGQGTRLTVV.

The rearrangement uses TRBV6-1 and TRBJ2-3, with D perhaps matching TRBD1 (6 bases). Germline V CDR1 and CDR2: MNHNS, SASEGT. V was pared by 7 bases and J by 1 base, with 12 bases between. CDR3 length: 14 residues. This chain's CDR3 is CASTTRQGTDTQYF. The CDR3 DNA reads TGTGCCAGCACCACACGACAGGGCACAGATACGCAGTATTTT.